Listed below are T cell receptor beta chains from one sample, sequenced in a study of Ad26.COV2.S vaccination and SARS-CoV-2 variants. Repertoires were generated with immunoSEQ multiplex PCR, while TCRdb's copy carries only in-frame clones and drops some. The sample records around 300,000 clones, about 87% being singletons. The sequenced sample was peripheral blood, obtained in a trial of Ad26.COV2.S vaccine versus placebo. The receptors originated from a person aged 18-65 years who received the Ad26.COV2.S COVID-19 vaccine or a placebo. The CDR3 runs from the conserved cysteine through the conserved F or W. Each record gives: CDR3 protein, CDR3 DNA, clone size, D gene, V gene, J gene. D genes are given only for firm matches. The size entry is marked missing in some rows and otherwise reads once, few, many or a size class.

CDR3: CASSLSTDSNQPQHF
DNA: TGTGCCAGCAGTTTAAGTACAGATAGCAATCAGCCCCAGCATTTT
size: .
D: .
V: TRBV28
J: TRBJ1-5

CDR3: CASQTRSSGNTIYF
DNA: TGTGCCAGCCAAACACGGAGCTCTGGAAACACCATATATTTT
size: .
D: .
V: TRBV6-6
J: TRBJ1-3

CDR3: CASSYGGLGTGELFF
DNA: TGTGCCAGCAGTTACGGGGGGCTAGGGACCGGGGAGCTGTTTTTT
size: .
D: .
V: TRBV28
J: TRBJ2-2

CDR3: CASSLVDRNTEAFF
DNA: TGTGCCAGCAGCTTGGTCGACAGGAACACTGAAGCTTTCTTT
size: once
D: .
V: TRBV7-9
J: TRBJ1-1

CDR3: CASSPDRGNNGYTF
DNA: TGTGCCAGCAGCCCCGATCGGGGAAACAATGGCTACACCTTC
size: .
D: .
V: TRBV6-2/TRBV6-3
J: TRBJ1-2

CDR3: CASSPNVGRRYGYTF
DNA: TGTGCCAGCAGCCCAAATGTAGGGAGGAGGTATGGCTACACCTTC
size: .
D: .
V: TRBV9
J: TRBJ1-2

CDR3: CASSPPNRGSDNQPQHF
DNA: TGTGCCAGCTCACCACCGAACCGGGGTAGTGACAATCAGCCCCAGCATTTT
size: .
D: .
V: TRBV18
J: TRBJ1-5

CDR3: CASSQVLAQETQYF
DNA: TGTGCCAGCAGCCAAGTACTAGCGCAAGAGACCCAGTACTTC
size: .
D: TRBD2
V: TRBV3-1/TRBV3-2
J: TRBJ2-5

CDR3: CASSLEWKEKLFF
DNA: TGTGCCAGCAGCTTGGAATGGAAGGAAAAACTGTTTTTT
size: .
D: .
V: TRBV5-5
J: TRBJ1-4

CDR3: CASSRAFRRGNNEQFF
DNA: TGTGCCAGCAGCCGAGCCTTCCGTCGGGGTAACAATGAGCAGTTCTTC
size: .
D: .
V: TRBV7-8
J: TRBJ2-1